The entry below describes one TCR beta chain. Libraries were prepared by immunoSEQ multiplex PCR; TCRdb keeps only in-frame clonotypes and omits some of them. The sample yields approximately 150,000 clones, roughly nine tenths seen once. The data are from a study of T cell responses to AZD1222 COVID-19 vaccine. Germline V gene lookup returns CDR1 SGHTA and CDR2 FQGTGA. V lost 6 bases to trimming and J lost 1 base; unmatched junction nucleotides: 7. The CDR3 runs to 16 residues. The sample here was peripheral blood, taken on day 0 of AZD1222 vaccination. The sequence was collected from an adult in good health. The rearrangement joins TRBV7-3 to TRBJ2-2, with 8 bases fitting TRBD2. Written as DNA, the CDR3 is TGTGCCAGCAGTTTAGGCGGGACTAGGAACACCGGGGAGCTGTTTTTT. It translates to CASSLGGTRNTGELFF. Using reference TRBV7-3 and TRBJ2-2 for the parts outside the CDR3, the full variable domain is GAGVSQTPSNKVTEKGKYVELRCDPISGHTALYWYRQSLGQGPEFLIYFQGTGAADDSGLPNDRFFAVRPEGSVSTLKIQRTERGDSAVYLCASSLGGTRNTGELFFGEGSRLTVL.